These T cell receptor beta chains were read from a single sample in a study of cytomegalovirus exposure and HLA in healthy donors. Only in-frame clones appear in the TCRdb table, and some are missing; sequencing was by immunoSEQ multiplex PCR. The sample records roughly 100,000 clones, less than 85% being singletons. The source material was PBMCs. The source of these receptors is a man between 35 and 55 years old in good health and CMV-seropositive. Both conserved end residues are part of each CDR3. Each record gives: clone size, V gene, D gene, J gene, CDR3 protein, CDR3 DNA. The D gene is left open where the match is weak. Size values are once, few and many counts, or a class for expanded clones, and some rows have none.

NA,TRBV30,TRBD1,TRBJ1-2,CAWTAGGNYGYTF,TGTGCCTGGACGGCAGGGGGGAACTATGGCTACACCTTC
NA,TRBV19,TRBD2,TRBJ2-2,CASRVGTSGSTGELFF,TGTGCCAGTAGGGTGGGGACTAGCGGCTCCACCGGGGAGCTGTTTTTT
once,TRBV28,TRBD2,TRBJ2-5,CASSLTSGDPSETQYF,TGTGCCAGCAGTTTGACTAGCGGGGACCCATCGGAGACCCAGTACTTC
few,TRBV4-3,TRBD1,TRBJ1-1,CASSWDRGTGNTEAFF,TGCGCCAGCAGCTGGGACAGGGGTACAGGAAACACTGAAGCTTTCTTT
NA,TRBV4-1,NA,TRBJ1-3,CASSPLAGGSGNTIYF,TGCGCCAGCAGCCCGCTGGCGGGAGGCTCTGGAAACACCATATATTTT
NA,TRBV15,NA,TRBJ1-5,CATSRDTPQGNQPQHF,TGTGCCACCAGCAGAGATACCCCACAGGGTAATCAGCCCCAGCATTTT
NA,TRBV5-4,TRBD1,TRBJ2-5,CASSFGTGGEETQYF,TGTGCCAGCAGCTTTGGGACAGGGGGTGAGGAGACCCAGTACTTC
NA,TRBV30,TRBD1,TRBJ1-2,CAWTDRGDGYTF,TGTGCCTGGACTGACAGGGGAGATGGCTACACCTTC
NA,TRBV7-2,TRBD1,TRBJ1-3,CASSPGGGSSGNTIYF,TGTGCCAGCAGCCCAGGAGGGGGCAGCTCTGGAAACACCATATATTTT
NA,TRBV19,TRBD1,TRBJ1-2,CASSITGGVDYGYTF,TGTGCCAGTAGTATCACAGGGGGCGTTGACTATGGCTACACCTTC
NA,TRBV7-2,NA,TRBJ2-7,CASSSQRGYEQYF,TGTGCCAGCAGCTCCCAAAGGGGCTACGAGCAGTACTTC
NA,TRBV19,TRBD1,TRBJ2-7,CASSITGQGSTYEQYF,TGTGCCAGTAGTATTACGGGACAGGGAAGCACCTACGAGCAGTACTTC
NA,TRBV5-6,TRBD1,TRBJ1-4,CASSLQGATNEKLFF,TGTGCCAGCAGCCTACAGGGGGCAACTAATGAAAAACTGTTTTTT
NA,TRBV7-9,NA,TRBJ1-5,CASSLGGYGNQPQHF,TGTGCCAGCAGCTTGGGCGGGTATGGCAATCAGCCCCAGCATTTT
NA,TRBV27,TRBD2,TRBJ2-7,CASSWTRSYEQYF,TGTGCCAGCAGTTGGACTAGATCCTACGAGCAGTACTTC
once,TRBV9,NA,TRBJ2-6,CASSVGPSTGANVLTF,TGTGCCAGCAGCGTAGGGCCCTCAACTGGGGCCAACGTCCTGACTTTC
NA,TRBV7-2,TRBD2,TRBJ2-1,CASSLALSGRGGPNEQFF,TGTGCCAGCAGCTTAGCACTTAGTGGGCGGGGGGGCCCCAATGAGCAGTTCTTC
NA,TRBV5-1,NA,TRBJ2-1,CASSSEGRPSYNEQFF,TGCGCCAGCAGCTCGGAGGGCAGACCCTCCTACAATGAGCAGTTCTTC
few,TRBV9,NA,TRBJ2-1,CASSVGWRGSYNEQFF,TGTGCCAGCAGCGTAGGTTGGCGGGGCTCCTACAATGAGCAGTTCTTC
once,TRBV5-1,NA,TRBJ1-1,CASSLEAEGASEAFF,TGCGCCAGCAGCTTGGAGGCAGAAGGGGCATCTGAAGCTTTCTTT
NA,TRBV27,NA,TRBJ1-1,CASSPQGLSAFF,TGTGCCAGCAGTCCCCAGGGGTTATCAGCTTTCTTT
NA,TRBV6-5,TRBD2,TRBJ2-7,CASSRTSVSYEQYF,TGTGCCAGCAGCCGGACTAGCGTCTCCTACGAGCAGTACTTC
NA,TRBV7-3,NA,TRBJ1-1,CASSSGGGETEAFF,TGTGCCAGCAGCTCCGGAGGAGGGGAAACTGAAGCTTTCTTT
NA,TRBV9,NA,TRBJ1-5,CASSALGGGAQHF,TGTGCCAGCAGTGCCCTAGGGGGGGGAGCCCAGCATTTT
NA,TRBV13,TRBD1,TRBJ1-2,CASSFRDRGSYGYTF,TGTGCCAGCAGCTTCCGGGACAGGGGATCCTATGGCTACACCTTC
NA,TRBV28,TRBD1,TRBJ1-2,CASSSPHRDRVTF,TGTGCCAGCAGTTCACCACACCGGGACAGGGTTACCTTC
NA,TRBV9,TRBD2,TRBJ2-4,CASSALDSGGANIQYF,TGTGCCAGCAGCGCTCTGGATAGCGGGGGGGCCAACATTCAGTACTTC
NA,TRBV28,TRBD2,TRBJ2-7,CASGPRTAGAHYEQYF,TGTGCCAGTGGACCGAGAACAGCGGGAGCCCACTACGAGCAGTACTTC
NA,TRBV19,TRBD1,TRBJ1-5,CASSTGQGNQPQHF,TGTGCCAGTAGTACGGGACAGGGCAATCAGCCCCAGCATTTT
NA,TRBV15,NA,TRBJ1-3,CATSRDRVGGHSGNTIYF,TGTGCCACCAGCAGAGATAGGGTCGGGGGGCACTCTGGAAACACCATATATTTT
NA,TRBV27,NA,TRBJ2-7,CASSLSAAEYYEQYF,TGTGCCAGCAGTTTATCCGCGGCGGAATACTACGAGCAGTACTTC
NA,TRBV6-6,NA,TRBJ2-1,CASSLPLGRGYNEQFF,TGTGCCAGCAGTCTACCGTTGGGCAGGGGCTACAATGAGCAGTTCTTC
NA,TRBV2,NA,TRBJ1-1,CASSEQGQALSEAFF,TGTGCCAGCAGTGAACAGGGCCAAGCTTTAAGTGAAGCTTTCTTT
once,TRBV7-2,TRBD2,TRBJ2-3,CASSAPTSGYTDTQYF,TGTGCCAGCAGCGCTCCGACTAGCGGTTACACAGATACGCAGTATTTT
NA,TRBV19,NA,TRBJ1-5,CASSIGAGSSNQPQHF,TGTGCCAGTAGTATTGGGGCAGGGTCATCCAATCAGCCCCAGCATTTT
few,TRBV7-2,TRBD2,TRBJ2-2,CASSLPSGTLTGELFF,TGTGCCAGCAGCTTACCTAGCGGGACCCTTACCGGGGAGCTGTTTTTT
NA,TRBV6-6,NA,TRBJ2-7,CASSSTWDTSSYEQYF,TGTGCCAGCAGTTCAACCTGGGACACGAGCTCCTACGAGCAGTACTTC
NA,TRBV4-3,NA,TRBJ2-1,CASSQDSLYNEQFF,TGCGCCAGCAGCCAAGATTCCCTCTACAATGAGCAGTTCTTC
NA,TRBV30,TRBD2,TRBJ2-1,CARGPLAGVGNEQFF,TGTGCCCGGGGGCCCCTAGCGGGGGTTGGCAATGAGCAGTTCTTC
NA,TRBV7-9,NA,TRBJ2-3,CASSFQGTDTQYF,TGTGCCAGCAGCTTTCAGGGGACAGATACGCAGTATTTT
NA,TRBV27,NA,TRBJ2-1,CASCPGRSYNEQFF,TGTGCCAGCTGCCCAGGTCGCTCCTACAATGAGCAGTTCTTC
NA,TRBV7-2,TRBD2,TRBJ2-7,CASSLDGLAGAYEQYF,TGTGCCAGCAGCTTAGACGGACTAGCGGGAGCCTACGAGCAGTACTTC
NA,TRBV5-5,NA,TRBJ2-7,CASSYGTPYEQYF,TGTGCCAGCAGCTACGGGACACCATACGAGCAGTACTTC
once,TRBV6-1,TRBD2,TRBJ2-1,CASSETSGRASSSYNEQFF,TGTGCCAGCAGTGAAACTAGCGGGAGGGCTTCAAGCTCCTACAATGAGCAGTTCTTC
once,TRBV5-5,TRBD1,TRBJ1-5,CASSLDGTAYQPQHF,TGTGCCAGCAGCTTGGATGGGACAGCTTATCAGCCCCAGCATTTT
NA,TRBV5-5,TRBD1,TRBJ2-7,CASSPRTGSLEQYF,TGTGCCAGCAGCCCTCGGACAGGGTCCCTCGAGCAGTACTTC
NA,TRBV27,TRBD1,TRBJ2-5,CASSYDRGGWEQYF,TGTGCCAGCAGTTACGACAGGGGGGGGTGGGAGCAGTACTTC
NA,TRBV30,TRBD1,TRBJ2-7,CAWRGTGSLYEQYF,TGTGCCTGGAGGGGGACAGGCTCTCTTTACGAGCAGTACTTC
NA,TRBV7-9,TRBD2,TRBJ2-1,CASSLSASGGGMGQFF,TGTGCCAGCAGCTTATCCGCTAGCGGGGGGGGAATGGGGCAGTTCTTC